This is a list of T cell receptor beta chains from one sample in a study of Tregs in tolerant kidney transplant recipients. Repertoires were generated with immunoSEQ multiplex PCR, while TCRdb's copy carries only in-frame clones and drops some. In the table there are approximately 90,000 clones, over 85% of which are singletons. Specimen: CD8+ T cells from blood. These receptors were taken from a human donor in good health. Both conserved end residues are part of each CDR3. Each record gives: J gene, V gene, CDR3 protein.

TRBJ2-3 TRBV9 CASRPLAADTQYF
TRBJ1-4 TRBV5-4 CASSLIGTNEKLFF
TRBJ2-2 TRBV2 CASRVGGSTGELFF
TRBJ2-1 TRBV11-1 CASSLGGSPEQFF
TRBJ2-7 TRBV13 CASSPWTESSYEQYF
TRBJ1-1 TRBV13 CASSLTGADTEAFF
TRBJ1-1 TRBV19 CASSIPGQVGFF
TRBJ2-5 TRBV6-1 CASSEQGAVETQYF
TRBJ1-2 TRBV11-2 CASSLGTGVLGYTF
TRBJ2-1 TRBV7-8 CASSPASGNYNEQFF
TRBJ1-6 TRBV11-1 CASSPFPGGHSPLHF
TRBJ2-7 TRBV27 CASSPGTGSEQYF
TRBJ1-5 TRBV30 CAWNGGQGNQPQHF
TRBJ2-1 TRBV7-9 CASARAGGPNEQFF
TRBJ2-5 TRBV7-9 CASTIERTQETQYF
TRBJ2-1 TRBV21-1 CASRPVAGMDEQFF
TRBJ2-4 TRBV11-2 CASSLTNGTFIRDIQYF
TRBJ2-7 TRBV2 CASPLNTGTSGYEQYF
TRBJ2-5 TRBV27 CASTTGGQETQYF